The next 2 T cell receptor beta chains were all read from a single sample in a study of blood T cell repertoires in COVID-19 (dated by TCRdb to about 2020). The receptor library was made with the immunoSEQ multiplex PCR assay. The clones in this table, taken by TCRdb from immuneACCESS, are in-frame only. Not every clone is retained; where verified, under half of the shortfall comes from an unresolved V gene, and the cause of the rest is unknown. Within this sample are some 57,000 clones, with around 90% of them counted one time only. Under 7.5% of the sample goes to the ten largest clones. The source material was peripheral blood. Receptor source: a man over 45 with active COVID-19.

This clone was detected once. CDR3 amino acids: CASSSRQGVYTIYF. CDR3 nucleotides: TGTGCCAGCAGTTCACGACAGGGGGTATACACCATATATTTT. This chain joins TRBV28 and TRBJ1-3; 9 bases are shared with TRBD1. The germline V gene encodes CDR1 MDHEN and CDR2 SYDVKM. The V gene end was trimmed by 4 bases and the J gene end by 8 bases; junction bases not matched to a gene: 6. The CDR3 length is 14 residues.

The chain links TRBV3-1 (or the pseudogene TRBV3-2) to TRBJ1-3; D is unclear. CDR3 length: 14 residues. The germline gives CDR1 LGHDT, CDR2 YNNKEL (reference sequence). Trimming shortened V by 1 base and J by 3 bases, and 7 bases separated the two germline ends. This chain's CDR3 is CASSQGTVGNTIYF. CDR3 DNA sequence: TGTGCCAGCAGCCAAGGGACTGTTGGAAACACCATATATTTT.